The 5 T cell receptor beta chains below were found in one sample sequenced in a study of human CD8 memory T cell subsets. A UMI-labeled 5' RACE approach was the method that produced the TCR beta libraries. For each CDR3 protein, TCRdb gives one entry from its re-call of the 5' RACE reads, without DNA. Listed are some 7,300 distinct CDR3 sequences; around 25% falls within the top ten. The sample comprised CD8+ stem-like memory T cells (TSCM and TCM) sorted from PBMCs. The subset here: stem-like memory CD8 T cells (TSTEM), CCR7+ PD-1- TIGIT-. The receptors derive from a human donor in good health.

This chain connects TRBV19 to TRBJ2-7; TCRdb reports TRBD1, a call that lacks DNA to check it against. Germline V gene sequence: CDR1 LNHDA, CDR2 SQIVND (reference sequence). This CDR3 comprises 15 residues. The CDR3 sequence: CASSTTGQISYEQYF.

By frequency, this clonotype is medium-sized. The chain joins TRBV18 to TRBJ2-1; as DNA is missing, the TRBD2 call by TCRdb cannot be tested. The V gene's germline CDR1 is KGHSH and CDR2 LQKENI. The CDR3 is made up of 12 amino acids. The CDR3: CASSLDPSGQFF.

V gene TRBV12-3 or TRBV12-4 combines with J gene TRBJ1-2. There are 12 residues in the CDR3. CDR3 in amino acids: CASSLINYGYTF.

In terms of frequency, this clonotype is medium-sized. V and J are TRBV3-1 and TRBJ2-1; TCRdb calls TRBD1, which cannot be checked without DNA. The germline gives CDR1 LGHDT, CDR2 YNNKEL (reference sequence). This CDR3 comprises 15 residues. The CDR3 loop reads CASSLDRGLYNEQFF.

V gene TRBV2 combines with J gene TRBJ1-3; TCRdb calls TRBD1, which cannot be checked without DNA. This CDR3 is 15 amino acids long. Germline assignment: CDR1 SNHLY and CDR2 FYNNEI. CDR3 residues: CASSDWGPSGNTIYF. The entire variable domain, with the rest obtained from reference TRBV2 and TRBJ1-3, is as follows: EPEVTQTPSHQVTQMGQEVILRCVPISNHLYFYWYRQILGQKVEFLVSFYNNEISEKSEIFDDQFSVERPDGSNFTLKIRSTKLEDSAMYFCASSDWGPSGNTIYFGEGSWLTVV.